This T cell receptor beta chain was found in a study of T cells in Graves' hyperthyroidism and ophthalmopathy. Study-wide context: Peripheral blood draws took place at initial diagnosis, ahead of any treatment. Study-wide results and caveats: Most clonotypes expanded in thyroid above 0.001 were likewise present in blood.

This clonotype was observed many times. Its cognate antigen is unknown. RNA transcripts provided the source from which TCR beta CDR3 regions were amplified. HTBI primers were employed in a first-round RT-PCR of the TCR CDR3. TCRdb itself ran the multiplex PCR reads through MiXCR, one entry per CDR3 protein. The sample contains hundreds of thousands of distinct CDR3 sequences, less than 15% of which appear only once. Clinicians diagnosed patients from clinical symptoms, serum thyroxine and TRAb, thyroid ultrasound and orbital computed tomography. Per the germline V gene, CDR1 is ENHRY and CDR2 is SYGVKD. The ends lost 6 bases at V and 0 bases at J; junction bases unmatched: 4. The length of the CDR3 is 14 residues.

This clonotype was sampled from a woman younger than 30 with Graves' hyperthyroidism. The chain employs TRBV10-3 and TRBJ2-7; 8 positions match TRBD2. Sequenced sample: blood. The CDR3 spells CAIRRGVNSYEQYF. The DNA for the CDR3 is TGTGCCATCAGGCGGGGGGTAAACTCCTACGAGCAGTACTTC.